This T cell receptor beta chain was sequenced for a study of metastatic and nonmetastatic thyroid tumors. Study at large: For malignant and benign thyroid patients, tumor or nodule tissue and blood were the sources whose repertoires were compared.

Thyroid surgery had not been preceded by any treatment in any patient. Details on this clone: Its antigen is unknown.

Findings and limits, study-wide: Malignant thyroid tumors reportedly exceeded benign nodules significantly in TCR beta diversity, with the difference appearing in blood and tumor.

CDR1 and CDR2 from the germline V gene are LGHNA and YNFKEQ. V shed 1 base and J 2 bases; nucleotides not matched to a gene: 11. This CDR3 is built from 18 residues. In the study's own analysis: The distant-metastasis classifier for papillary thyroid cancer was built from CDR3 differences across clinicopathological groups. TCRdb re-analyzed the PCR reads through MiXCR. What appears here as the V and J calls and clone size reflects TCRdb's work, not the paper's. The data contain about 39,000 clones, 12% of them singletons. The source is a male donor with papillary thyroid cancer or a benign thyroid nodule (not recorded which). Some clones in this sample may be carry-over from other donors' samples. The chain combines TRBV4-2 with TRBJ2-5, with 9 bases that match TRBD1. Sequencing used blood. The CDR3 loop reads CASSQVAIQGARQETQYF. CDR3 DNA sequence: TGTGCCAGCAGCCAAGTTGCGATACAGGGGGCGCGGCAAGAGACCCAGTACTTC.